One sample yielded the 17 T cell receptor beta chains listed below, sequenced in a study of T-cell reconstitution after alpha-beta-depleted transplantation in children. Preparation of the TCRbeta library was carried out with unique molecular identifiers. TCRdb passed the PCR reads through MiXCR, listing each CDR3 protein once. This table holds 490,000 or so distinct CDR3 sequences, under 15% found once. The sequenced sample was PBMCs from the stem cell graft donor, obtained from the stem cell graft. The receptors derive from a human donor who donated a stem cell graft to a child with combined immunodeficiency.

This clonotype appeared a few times. The chain combines TRBV4-3 with TRBJ2-1, with D hard to call. This CDR3 has 16 amino acids. The germline CDR1 and CDR2 sequences are LGHNA and YSLEER. Trimming took 1 base from V and 6 from J, leaving 16 bases between them. Here the CDR3 reads CASSQGRTLLANEQFF. In DNA, the CDR3 is TGCGCCAGCAGCCAAGGCCGAACCCTCTTAGCCAATGAGCAGTTCTTC.

The table lists this clonotype with many counts. V usage is TRBV29-1 and J usage is TRBJ1-2; D possibly corresponds to TRBD1 (5 bases). The CDR3 is 11 amino acids. Germline-derived CDR1 and CDR2 are SQVTM and ANQGSEA. Trimming removed 4 bases from V and 7 bases from J, with 10 bases in between. CDR3 DNA sequence: TGCAGCGTTGGGCAGGGCGGTGGCTACACCTTC. Encoded protein: CSVGQGGGYTF.

This chain links TRBV6-2 or TRBV6-3 with TRBJ2-2, with D unresolved. Trimming shortened V by 5 bases and J by 3 bases, and 7 bases separated the two germline ends. The CDR3 extends over 13 amino acids. The germline V gene has CDR1 MNHEY and CDR2 SVGEGT. The CDR3 DNA sequence: TGTGCCAGCAGTATAACGTACACCGGGGAGCTGTTTTTT. Residues: CASSITYTGELFF.

This clonotype occurred many times. The genes are TRBV11-1 and TRBJ2-1, with 12 bases that match TRBD2. There are 16 residues in the CDR3. V gave up 8 bases and J gave up 0 bases; unmatched junction bases: 5. Looked up from germline, CDR1 is SGHAT and CDR2 is FQDESV (reference sequence). The CDR3 coding sequence is TGTGCCAGCGCATCTAGCGGGAGGGCCTCCTACAATGAGCAGTTCTTC. Protein sequence: CASASSGRASYNEQFF.

The rearrangement uses TRBV11-2 and TRBJ2-3; TRBD2 is a possible D gene (6 bases). This CDR3 comprises 16 residues. The germline V and J ends were trimmed by 1 base and 2 bases, with 13 bases remaining between them. Germline CDR1 reads SGHAT; CDR2 reads FQNNGV. CDR3 sequence (DNA): TGTGCCAGCAGCTTAGTTCCGGGCGGGGCCACAGATACGCAGTATTTT. Its protein product is CASSLVPGGATDTQYF.

The chain has TRBV6-5 and TRBJ2-7; 8 bases match TRBD1. The germline V gene has CDR1 MNHEY and CDR2 SVGAGI. This CDR3 contains 14 residues. Trimming at V came to 3 bases and at J to 2 bases, leaving 3 bases not matched to a gene. In DNA, the CDR3 is TGTGCCAGCAGTTATGGACAGGGAACCTACGAGCAGTACTTC. As protein: CASSYGQGTYEQYF.

The chain couples TRBV11-1 to TRBJ2-4, with TRBD2 identical over 10 bases. The length of the CDR3 is 16 residues. V lost 1 base to trimming and J lost 7 bases; unmatched junction nucleotides: 7. Per germline, CDR1 SGHAT and CDR2 FQDESV (reference sequence). CDR3 in amino acids: CASSLGGAGLANIQYF. The CDR3 DNA sequence: TGTGCCAGCAGCTTAGGAGGGGCGGGACTAGCGAACATTCAGTACTTC.

This chain joins TRBV6-2 or TRBV6-3 and TRBJ2-3, with 10 bases identical to TRBD2. The CDR3 covers 14 residues. Germline V CDR1 and CDR2: MNHEY, SVGEGT. Trimming removed 7 bases from V and 6 bases from J; junction bases left unmatched: 7. The CDR3, as DNA: TGTGCCAGCACAGCAGCGGGGGGGCCGGATACGCAGTATTTT. It is translated as CASTAAGGPDTQYF.

This clonotype turned up a few times. The V call is TRBV12-3 or TRBV12-4, the J call TRBJ1-5, with TRBD1 identical over 9 bases. The CDR3 totals 14 residues. The trim removed 6 bases at V and 5 bases at J, leaving 5 bases unmatched. Here the CDR3 DNA reads TGTGCCAGCAGACAACAGGGGGCGGATCAGCCCCAGCATTTT. This sequence encodes CASRQQGADQPQHF.

CDR3 protein: CASSQSVWGGTGANVLTF. The CDR3 DNA is TGCGCCAGCAGTCAATCGGTCTGGGGGGGAACTGGGGCCAACGTCCTGACTTTC. The gene calls are TRBV23-1 and TRBJ2-6; 7 bases agree with TRBD2. TRBV23-1 is treated as an ORF (open reading frame) with a function not yet certain. V lost 0 bases and J lost 2; bases outside the gene matches: 7. This CDR3 has 18 residues.

The J gene is TRBJ1-2, the V gene TRBV7-8, with D possibly matching TRBD1 (5 bases). The CDR3 totals 13 residues. Germline CDR1 and CDR2: SGHVS and FQNEAQ. Trimming cost V 5 bases and J 7 bases, with 14 bases left between them. CDR3 sequence reads: CASSVSRGGGYTF. The CDR3 bases are TGTGCCAGCAGCGTCTCTCGGGGGGGTGGCTACACCTTC.

This clonotype has just a few counts. The chain recombines TRBV9 with TRBJ2-1, with D perhaps TRBD2 (6 bases). Germline-derived CDR1 and CDR2 are SGDLS and YYNGEE. CDR3 size: 15 residues. The V end lost 0 bases, the J end lost 3 bases, and 10 bases lay between the germline ends. The CDR3 is CASSVGVGSYNEQFF. The DNA of the CDR3 is TGTGCCAGCAGCGTAGGGGTCGGGAGCTACAATGAGCAGTTCTTC.

In its sample, this clonotype was seen many times. The chain joins TRBV11-2 to TRBJ2-1; perhaps TRBD2 as D (6 bases). Germline V gene sequence: CDR1 SGHAT, CDR2 FQNNGV. V shed 1 base and J shed 9 bases, with 16 bases lying between them. There are 15 residues in the CDR3. The CDR3 loop reads CASSLVPGRLGEQFF. The CDR3 DNA reads as TGTGCCAGCAGCTTAGTTCCCGGGAGACTTGGTGAGCAGTTCTTC.

This clonotype has at least ten counts. The chain couples TRBV10-3 to TRBJ2-3; weak D call: TRBD1 (6 bases). With 9 bases removed from V and 5 bases from J, the gap between germline ends came to 15 bases. The CDR3 contains 13 residues. Germline V gene lookup returns CDR1 ENHRY and CDR2 SYGVKD. DNA for the CDR3: TGTGCCATGGGACACCCGAGGGGAGATACGCAGTATTTT. It encodes CAMGHPRGDTQYF.

V gene TRBV14 combines with J gene TRBJ2-1; TRBD2 matches at 9 bases. Trimming at V came to 4 bases and at J to 6 bases, leaving 7 bases not matched to a gene. The CDR3 spans 15 residues. Germline V lookup: CDR1 SGHDN, CDR2 FVKESK. Here the CDR3 reads CASSRRLAGLNEQFF. The CDR3 nucleotides are TGTGCCAGCAGCCGGCGGCTAGCGGGACTCAATGAGCAGTTCTTC.

This clonotype was observed at least ten times. The J gene is TRBJ2-1, the V gene TRBV24-1; 11 nucleotides match TRBD1. V dropped 3 bases and J dropped 5; count of bases not matched to a gene: 8. The germline V gene has CDR1 KGHDR and CDR2 SFDVKD. The CDR3 has 17 amino acids. This chain's CDR3 is CATSDIGTGGLHNEQFF. Written as DNA, the CDR3 is TGTGCCACCAGTGATATCGGGACAGGGGGACTACACAATGAGCAGTTCTTC.

This chain links TRBV5-1 with TRBJ1-2; the D is unclear. Germline lookup yields CDR1 SGHRS and CDR2 YFSETQ. Trimming left V 6 bases short and J 0 bases short, with 12 bases between. The CDR3 has 14 residues. Here the CDR3 DNA reads TGCGCCAGCACGGGAGACTCCTCTAACTATGGCTACACCTTC. Its protein product is CASTGDSSNYGYTF.